This TCR beta chain was identified in a study of siplizumab effects on memory and regulatory T cells. Study-wide results and caveats: Treatment with siplizumab left mappable alloreactive CD4+ clones averaging roughly 70% Treg-derived, compared with 25% to 30% in controls. Alloreactive sequences traceable to unstimulated CD4+ memory cells were significantly reduced by siplizumab.

Method: immunoSEQ multiplex PCR; TCRdb's copy keeps in-frame clones and lacks some. The sample lists 10,000 to 15,000 clones, about 44% occurring once. Germline lookup yields CDR1 LNHDA and CDR2 SQIVND (reference sequence). V dropped 6 bases and J dropped 4 bases, with 12 bases sitting between them. This CDR3 contains 13 residues. Researchers maintained the mixed lymphocyte reaction cells in coculture at 37°C for six to seven days. PBMCs labelled with CFSE (responders) and Violet Dye (stimulators) were mixed 1:1. This clone was detected only a few times. Antigen: not known. The sequencing sample was made of CFSE-low (dividing) CD8+ T cells sorted from an allogeneic mixed lymphocyte reaction. J is TRBJ1-1 and V is TRBV19, with TRBD1 as a possible D gene (6 bases). The source of this sequence is a human donor in good health; the cells came from an allogeneic mixed lymphocyte reaction. Some clones in this sample may be carry-over from other donors' samples. CDR3 nucleotide sequence: TGTGCCAGTAGCGTAGGGACAAGCACTGAAGCTTTCTTT. Translating gives CASSVGTSTEAFF.